The next 28 T cell receptor beta chains were all read from a single sample in a study of shared T cell receptors in the human thymus. Clones were read by immunoSEQ multiplex PCR, and TCRdb kept only the in-frame ones, dropping some. The table has approximately 730,000 clones, approximately 83% seen once. The same specimen was also included in a second study, on human thymus T cells.

The sequencing input was thymocytes. These receptors were obtained from a girl less than two years old with a congenital heart defect.

The chain is built from TRBV27 and TRBJ1-5; D remains unclear. Between the trimmed V and J ends, which lost 4 bases and 9 bases, there was a span of 13 bases. In germline, CDR1 is MNHEY, CDR2 SMNVEV (reference sequence). The CDR3 is made up of 13 amino acids. DNA of the CDR3: TGTGCCAGCAGTTACCGCTTGAGTTGGCCCCAGCATTTT. The encoded protein is CASSYRLSWPQHF.

The rearrangement uses TRBV12-5 and TRBJ1-2; unclear D gene. The CDR3 has 13 amino acids. The germline V and J ends were trimmed by 5 bases and 0 bases, with 7 bases remaining between them. Per germline, CDR1 LGHNT and CDR2 FRNRAP. CDR3 in amino acids: CASGRRPNYGYTF. DNA for the CDR3: TGTGCTAGTGGTCGGAGGCCTAACTATGGCTACACCTTC.

The J gene is TRBJ1-1, the V gene TRBV9; the D is unclear. Germline CDR1 reads SGDLS; CDR2 reads YYNGEE. The CDR3 extends over 14 amino acids. Trimming pared 4 bases from V and 10 bases from J, leaving 20 bases between. CDR3 amino acids: CASSSRPDSEGAFF. The CDR3 nucleotides read TGTGCCAGCAGCTCCCGTCCGGACTCGGAGGGAGCTTTCTTT.

The V call is TRBV5-4, the J call TRBJ1-2; the D gene is possibly TRBD1 (5 bases). The CDR3 is 16 amino acids. CDR1 and CDR2 from the germline V gene are SGHNT and YYREEE (reference sequence). Trimming took off 2 bases at V and 5 bases at J, with 19 bases between the two ends. This chain's CDR3 is CASSFLRSGLDYGYTF. CDR3 bases: TGTGCCAGCAGCTTTCTTAGGTCAGGGCTAGATTATGGCTACACCTTC.

Here the CDR3 DNA reads TGTGCCATCAAGGAGGCTTACAATGAGCAGTTCTTC. Residues: CAIKEAYNEQFF. The chain uses TRBV2 and TRBJ2-1; TRBD2 is a possible D gene (5 bases). V lost 10 bases and J lost 4, with 11 bases in between. The germline V gene has CDR1 SNHLY and CDR2 FYNNEI. The CDR3 sequence is 12 residues long.

Only a few counts were recorded for this clone. This chain links TRBV28 with TRBJ2-5; D gene unclear. Trimming removed 10 bases from V and 13 bases from J, with 22 bases in between. Germline V gene lookup returns CDR1 MDHEN and CDR2 SYDVKM. The CDR3 is made up of 12 amino acids. CDR3 in amino acids: CATKPPLRSPYF. DNA for the CDR3: TGTGCCACCAAACCCCCCCTCCGGTCTCCGTACTTC.

DNA for the CDR3: TGCGCCAGCAGCCCAAGGGGCCATGGGGCTCCTCCGCGCACAGATACGCAGTATTTT. Protein: CASSPRGHGAPPRTDTQYF. The chain has TRBV4-1 and TRBJ2-3, with D tentatively TRBD1 (5 bases). Trimming took off 4 bases at V and 1 base at J, with 24 bases between the two ends. Germline V gene lookup returns CDR1 MGHRA and CDR2 YSYEKL. CDR3 length equals 19 residues.

The rearrangement uses TRBV5-1 and TRBJ2-1; D possibly corresponds to TRBD2 (5 bases). CDR3 size: 13 residues. CDR1 and CDR2 from the germline V gene are SGHRS and YFSETQ. V gave up 5 bases and J gave up 9 bases, with 15 bases separating them. CDR3 amino acids: CASSLTVEAEQFF. The CDR3 DNA reads as TGCGCCAGCAGTCTAACCGTGGAGGCTGAGCAGTTCTTC.

This rearrangement joins TRBV10-3 to TRBJ1-2, with D hard to call. The CDR3 runs 12 residues. Germline CDR1 ENHRY, CDR2 SYGVKD. V shed 6 bases and J shed 3 bases, with 8 bases lying between them. CDR3 protein: CAIRGDDYGYTF. DNA for the CDR3: TGTGCCATCAGGGGAGATGACTATGGCTACACCTTC.

The chain is built from TRBV28 and TRBJ1-5; D gene unclear. Trimming stripped 5 bases from V and 5 bases from J, with 22 bases between. Germline V lookup: CDR1 MDHEN, CDR2 SYDVKM. The CDR3 extends over 17 amino acids. Here the CDR3 reads CASSPSLAKVGDQPQHF. As DNA, the CDR3 is TGTGCCAGCAGTCCATCTCTTGCGAAGGTCGGGGATCAGCCCCAGCATTTT. Complete variable domain (other parts from reference TRBV28 and TRBJ1-5): DVKVTQSSRYLVKRTGEKVFLECVQDMDHENMFWYRQDPGLGLRLIYFSYDVKMKEKGDIPEGYSVSREKKERFSLILESASTNQTSMYLCASSPSLAKVGDQPQHFGDGTRLSIL.

The chain joins TRBV5-6 to TRBJ2-3, with 7 bases identical to TRBD1. Germline V lookup: CDR1 SGHDT, CDR2 YYEEEE. V dropped 4 bases and J dropped 5; count of bases not matched to a gene: 10. There are 15 residues in the CDR3. The DNA of the CDR3 is TGTGCCAGCAGCAGGCGAACAGGGGCGGGAGATACGCAGTATTTT. Translation: CASSRRTGAGDTQYF.

V gene TRBV5-4 combines with J gene TRBJ2-5, with 9 bases lining up with TRBD2. Trimming removed 6 bases from V and 3 bases from J; junction bases left unmatched: 12. The CDR3 is made up of 16 amino acids. Looked up from germline, CDR1 is SGHNT and CDR2 is YYREEE (reference sequence). In DNA, the CDR3 is TGTGCCAGCATTCTGAGAGGTAGCGGGGGAGAAGAGACCCAGTACTTC. Protein sequence: CASILRGSGGEETQYF.

The rearrangement uses TRBV28 and TRBJ2-5; 8 bases fit TRBD2. Germline lookup yields CDR1 MDHEN and CDR2 SYDVKM. Trimming cost V 10 bases and J 4 bases; bases outside gene matches: 14. This CDR3 region has 15 residues. As DNA, the CDR3 is TGTGCCACCTCGTTAGCGGGGACTACCCGAGAGACCCAGTACTTC. Protein sequence: CATSLAGTTRETQYF.

The chain links TRBV14 to TRBJ2-5; 8 bases line up with TRBD2. The germline V gene has CDR1 SGHDN and CDR2 FVKESK. This CDR3 region has 18 residues. J gave up 3 bases and V 4 bases, and 16 bases lay outside the gene matches. CDR3 region: CASSPLAGRPGVKETQYF. The DNA for the CDR3 is TGTGCCAGCAGCCCCTTAGCGGGGAGACCCGGGGTTAAAGAGACCCAGTACTTC. Full variable domain (rest looked up from reference TRBV14 and TRBJ2-5): EAGVTQFPSHSVIEKGQTVTLRCDPISGHDNLYWYRRVMGKEIKFLLHFVKESKQDESGMPNNRFLAERTGGTYSTLKVQPAELEDSGVYFCASSPLAGRPGVKETQYFGPGTRLLVL.

V usage is TRBV9 and J usage is TRBJ2-1; D remains unclear. The V gene's germline CDR1 is SGDLS and CDR2 YYNGEE. CDR3 length: 14 amino acids. V was clipped by 0 bases and J by 4 bases, with 8 bases between them. CDR3 in DNA: TGTGCCAGCAGCGTAGAGCCGAGATACAATGAGCAGTTCTTC. Protein sequence: CASSVEPRYNEQFF.

The chain carries TRBV5-1 and TRBJ2-1; possibly TRBD2 for D (5 bases). The CDR3 runs to 15 residues. Trimming left V 7 bases short and J 0 bases short, with 14 bases between. Germline V lookup: CDR1 SGHRS, CDR2 YFSETQ. This chain's CDR3 is CASCRTSSSYNEQFF. The CDR3, as DNA: TGCGCCAGCTGCAGGACTTCTAGCTCCTACAATGAGCAGTTCTTC. Based on the CDR3 plus reference TRBV5-1 and TRBJ2-1, the full variable domain is KAGVTQTPRYLIKTRGQQVTLSCSPISGHRSVSWYQQTPGQGLQFLFEYFSETQRNKGNFPGRFSGRQFSNSRSEMNVSTLELGDSALYLCASCRTSSSYNEQFFGPGTRLTVL.

This chain connects TRBV6-1 to TRBJ2-1; tentatively, D is TRBD2 (7 bases). Trimming stripped 3 bases from V and 7 bases from J, with 22 bases between. CDR3 length: 17 amino acids. Germline CDR1 and CDR2: MNHNS and SASEGT. The CDR3 loop is CASSEHGGGNGDNEQFF. The DNA of the CDR3 is TGTGCCAGCAGTGAGCATGGGGGGGGCAATGGAGATAATGAGCAGTTCTTC.

The chain links TRBV4-1 to TRBJ1-1; no clear D. The CDR3 loop spans 15 amino acids. The V and J ends lost 3 bases and 1 base respectively, with 12 bases between them. In germline, CDR1 is MGHRA, CDR2 YSYEKL. The CDR3 DNA reads TGCGCCAGCAGCCAGTCCTTTCCGGGGAACACTGAAGCTTTCTTT. It codes for CASSQSFPGNTEAFF.

The J gene is TRBJ1-1, the V gene TRBV4-3; TRBD1 might be the D (6 bases). Deletions cut 0 bases from V and 3 bases from J, with 17 bases between. The CDR3 has 17 amino acids. CDR1 LGHNA and CDR2 YSLEER come from the germline V gene. This chain's CDR3 is CASSQEALGRGDTEAFF. CDR3 coding DNA: TGCGCCAGCAGCCAAGAAGCCCTTGGCAGGGGTGACACTGAAGCTTTCTTT.

The chain employs TRBV7-2 and TRBJ1-1; D is possibly TRBD1 (6 bases). Between the trimmed V and J ends, which lost 7 bases and 2 bases, there was a span of 14 bases. This CDR3 region has 14 residues. CDR1 and CDR2 (germline): SGHTA, FQGNSA. The CDR3 DNA is TGTGCCAGCAACTGGGGACACTTTAACACTGAAGCTTTCTTT. Its protein is CASNWGHFNTEAFF.

V is TRBV4-1 and J is TRBJ2-1; TRBD2 aligns across 7 bases. This CDR3 spans 15 amino acids. Germline loops: CDR1 MGHRA, CDR2 YSYEKL. After removal of 0 bases from V and 7 bases from J, the junction contained 6 bases not matched to a gene. CDR3 bases: TGCGCCAGCAGCCAAGATTGGGGGGGGTGGAATGAGCAGTTCTTC. It specifies CASSQDWGGWNEQFF.

The V call is TRBV27, the J call TRBJ2-1; 8 bases are a match to TRBD2. CDR1 and CDR2 (germline): MNHEY, SMNVEV (reference sequence). This CDR3 has 18 residues. V gave up 2 bases and J gave up 9 bases; unmatched junction bases: 18. The CDR3 region has the DNA TGTGCCAGCAGTTTACCCCCCACCGGGACTAGAATCTTCAGTGAGCAGTTCTTC. Its protein product is CASSLPPTGTRIFSEQFF.

The rearrangement joins TRBV10-3 to TRBJ1-2; possible D gene TRBD1, 6 bases. CDR3 length: 13 residues. Between the trimmed V and J ends, which lost 0 bases and 6 bases, there was a span of 8 bases. The germline V gene encodes CDR1 ENHRY and CDR2 SYGVKD. CDR3 residues: CAISESAGDGYTF. CDR3 sequence (DNA): TGTGCCATCAGTGAGTCTGCAGGGGATGGCTACACCTTC.

The genes are TRBV14 and TRBJ1-1; D is undetermined. V was shortened by 4 bases and J by 3 bases, with 21 bases between the two germline ends. Per germline, CDR1 SGHDN and CDR2 FVKESK. The CDR3 is made up of 17 amino acids. The CDR3 DNA is TGTGCCAGCAGCCGTCGGCTGGGGTTTGGGAGGCACACTGAAGCTTTCTTT. Translating gives CASSRRLGFGRHTEAFF.

This rearrangement joins TRBV27 to TRBJ2-1, with 12 bases matching TRBD1. This CDR3 has 17 amino acids. Germline V gene sequence: CDR1 MNHEY, CDR2 SMNVEV (reference sequence). V dropped 0 bases and J dropped 6; count of bases not matched to a gene: 6. DNA for the CDR3: TGTGCCAGCAGTTTATCGCCGGGACAGGGGGCTCGCAATGAGCAGTTCTTC. It translates to CASSLSPGQGARNEQFF.

This chain's CDR3 is CAISERDRGGVSEQYF. The CDR3 DNA follows: TGTGCCATCAGTGAACGGGACAGGGGGGGAGTTAGCGAGCAGTACTTC. The V call is TRBV10-3, the J call TRBJ2-7; TRBD1 aligns across 11 bases. Germline lookup yields CDR1 ENHRY and CDR2 SYGVKD. The CDR3 covers 16 residues. V lost 3 bases, J lost 6 bases, and 10 bases stayed unmatched.

CDR3 residues: CASSFMRVRGDQLTDPLNYGYTF. CDR3 sequence (DNA): TGCGCCAGCAGCTTCATGCGGGTCCGGGGGGACCAACTTACCGATCCTCTTAACTATGGCTACACCTTC. V is TRBV5-1 and J is TRBJ1-2; D may be TRBD1 (5 bases). Germline V gene lookup returns CDR1 SGHRS and CDR2 YFSETQ. V was cut by 2 bases and J by 1 base, with 36 bases left in between. CDR3 size: 23 residues.

The table lists this clone with a few counts. The chain has TRBV4-1 and TRBJ1-2; tentative D call: TRBD1 (6 bases). Trimming took off 4 bases at V and 4 bases at J, with 19 bases between the two ends. The CDR3 totals 16 residues. From germline, CDR1 is MGHRA and CDR2 YSYEKL. The CDR3: CASSPPQTGISYGYTF. As DNA, the CDR3 is TGCGCCAGCAGCCCCCCTCAAACAGGGATCTCCTATGGCTACACCTTC.